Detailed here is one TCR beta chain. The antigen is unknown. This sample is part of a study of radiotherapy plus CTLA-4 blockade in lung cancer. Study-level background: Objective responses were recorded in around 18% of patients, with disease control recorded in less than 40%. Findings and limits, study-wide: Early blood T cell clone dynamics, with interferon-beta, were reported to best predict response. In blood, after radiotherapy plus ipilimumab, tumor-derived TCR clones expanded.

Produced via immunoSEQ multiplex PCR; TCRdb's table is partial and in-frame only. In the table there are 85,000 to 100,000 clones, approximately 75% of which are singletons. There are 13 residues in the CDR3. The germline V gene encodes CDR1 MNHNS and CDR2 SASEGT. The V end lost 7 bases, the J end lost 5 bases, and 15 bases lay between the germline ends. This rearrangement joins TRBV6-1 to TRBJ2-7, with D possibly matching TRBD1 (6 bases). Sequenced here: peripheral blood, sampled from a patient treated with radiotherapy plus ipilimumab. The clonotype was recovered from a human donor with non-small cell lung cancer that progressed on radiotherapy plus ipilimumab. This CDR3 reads CASKRTVRDEQYF. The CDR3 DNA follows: TGTGCCAGCAAAAGGACAGTCCGGGACGAGCAGTACTTC.